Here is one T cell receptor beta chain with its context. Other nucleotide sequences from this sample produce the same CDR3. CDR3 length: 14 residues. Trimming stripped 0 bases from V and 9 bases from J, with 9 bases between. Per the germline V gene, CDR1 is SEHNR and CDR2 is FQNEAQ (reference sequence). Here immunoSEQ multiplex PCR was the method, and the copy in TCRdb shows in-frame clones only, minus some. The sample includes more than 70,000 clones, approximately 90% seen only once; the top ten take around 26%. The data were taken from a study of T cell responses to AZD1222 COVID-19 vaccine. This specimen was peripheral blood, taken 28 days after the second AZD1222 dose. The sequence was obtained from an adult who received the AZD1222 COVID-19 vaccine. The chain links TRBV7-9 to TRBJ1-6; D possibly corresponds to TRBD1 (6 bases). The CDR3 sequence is CASSLAARGSPLHF. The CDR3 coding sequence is TGTGCCAGCAGCTTAGCAGCCAGGGGTTCACCCCTCCACTTT.